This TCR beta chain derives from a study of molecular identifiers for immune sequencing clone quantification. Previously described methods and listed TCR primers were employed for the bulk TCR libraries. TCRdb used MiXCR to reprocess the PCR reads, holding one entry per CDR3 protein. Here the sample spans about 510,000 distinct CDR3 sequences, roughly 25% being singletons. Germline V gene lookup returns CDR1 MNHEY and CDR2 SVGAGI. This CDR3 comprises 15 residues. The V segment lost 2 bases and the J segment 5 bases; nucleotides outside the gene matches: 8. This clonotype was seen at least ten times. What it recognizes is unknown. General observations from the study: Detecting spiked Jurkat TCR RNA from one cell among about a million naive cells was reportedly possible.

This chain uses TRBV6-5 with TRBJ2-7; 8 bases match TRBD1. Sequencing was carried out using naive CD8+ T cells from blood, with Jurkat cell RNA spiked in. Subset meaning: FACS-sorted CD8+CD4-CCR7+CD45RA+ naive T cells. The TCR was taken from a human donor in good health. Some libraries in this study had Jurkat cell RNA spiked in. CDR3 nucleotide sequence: TGTGCCAGCAGTTACCAGGGGGCAGTAATAGACGAGCAGTACTTC. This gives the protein CASSYQGAVIDEQYF.